These T cell receptor beta chains were read from a single sample in a study of shared clonotypes between healthy human individuals. This table comes from immunoSEQ multiplex PCR, and its TCRdb copy is limited to in-frame clones, with some not included. Of some 2,100,000 clones in the sample, 90% to 96% were seen once. Sequenced: naive CD4+ T cells sorted from blood. These receptors came from a man aged 18 to 29 in good health. CDR3s include the opening cysteine and the closing phenylalanine or tryptophan. Fields, in order: V gene, CDR3 protein.

v_call: TRBV25-1
cdr3_aa: CASSEAGWRAGKDTEAFF

v_call: TRBV5-1
cdr3_aa: CASSLDGADRSEPANYGYTF

v_call: TRBV5-1
cdr3_aa: CASSLEGLAAGELFF

v_call: TRBV5-1
cdr3_aa: CASSTGQGMQRGNTEAFF

v_call: TRBV18
cdr3_aa: CASSPTIDQPQHF

v_call: TRBV7-2
cdr3_aa: CASSRMSGSYNEQFF

v_call: TRBV29-1
cdr3_aa: CSVEERTGGYTEAFF

v_call: TRBV28
cdr3_aa: CASSPRSYGYTF

v_call: TRBV7-7
cdr3_aa: CASSVGGTGELFF

v_call: TRBV6-5
cdr3_aa: CASRLGATNEKLFF

v_call: TRBV5-1
cdr3_aa: CASSLDLAGVTEAFF

v_call: TRBV18
cdr3_aa: CASSPSEPSEKLFF

v_call: TRBV18
cdr3_aa: CASSPGTGINTEAFF

v_call: TRBV7-9
cdr3_aa: CASSLGTGKNNEQFF

v_call: TRBV7-2
cdr3_aa: CASSLGARNTGELFF

v_call: TRBV14
cdr3_aa: CASSQNTGGYEQYF

v_call: TRBV6-6
cdr3_aa: CASSSWTDYEQYF

v_call: TRBV6-5
cdr3_aa: CASSRDRGHTGELFF

v_call: TRBV25-1
cdr3_aa: CASSVGETQYF

v_call: TRBV6-8
cdr3_aa: CASRPGTVRCMEPQHF

v_call: TRBV15
cdr3_aa: CATSGGNSGVPDTQYF

v_call: TRBV5-1
cdr3_aa: CASSLGKAITQYNSPLHF

v_call: TRBV5-6
cdr3_aa: CASSTGQVSSYEQYF

v_call: TRBV5-1
cdr3_aa: CASSLHGQANTEAFF

v_call: TRBV9
cdr3_aa: CASSVGSSPGHEQYF

v_call: TRBV11-2
cdr3_aa: CASSLWSSGLRETQYF

v_call: TRBV9
cdr3_aa: CASSVAGARTGELFF

v_call: TRBV5-6
cdr3_aa: CASSRKLQGNQPQHF

v_call: TRBV5-1
cdr3_aa: CASSFGTDRDSQEKLFF

v_call: TRBV30
cdr3_aa: CAWSALGGALNNSPLHF

v_call: TRBV30
cdr3_aa: CAWREAGFGSYEQYF

v_call: TRBV20-1
cdr3_aa: CSASRQYGYTF

v_call: TRBV18
cdr3_aa: CASSRIDEQYF

v_call: TRBV7-2
cdr3_aa: CASSADRPSYNEQFF

v_call: TRBV9
cdr3_aa: CASSVGWSPGSGYTF

v_call: TRBV6-6
cdr3_aa: CASSPGPYQPQHF

v_call: TRBV5-1
cdr3_aa: CASSFVGQGNDEQYF

v_call: TRBV29-1
cdr3_aa: CSALRQGADTQYF

v_call: TRBV6-5
cdr3_aa: CASSNPGRNYGYTF

v_call: TRBV7-2
cdr3_aa: CASRDSSGNTIYF

v_call: TRBV10-3
cdr3_aa: CAISEKANTEAFF

v_call: TRBV6-6
cdr3_aa: CASSYEDPRYGYTF

v_call: TRBV7-9
cdr3_aa: CASSFPTGNTEAFF

v_call: TRBV20-1
cdr3_aa: CSAETGGTQYF

v_call: TRBV6-5
cdr3_aa: CASSVAFGEAFF